The present entry profiles one T cell receptor (beta chain) with its context. Its antigen is currently not known. No much larger clone exists at a distance of one base, and base qualities are not known. This specimen comes from a study of blood T cell repertoires in COVID-19 (dated by TCRdb to between 2020 and 2021). At the level of the whole study: Samples from collaborators originated in the United States, Italy and Spain and spanned both the acute and convalescent phases of COVID-19. Samples came from the ongoing ImmuneRACE study (first 160 participants) plus 1,254 subjects from 6 global collaborators. The material from the prospective study consisted of cDNA or gDNA derived from T cells, B-cell-depleted T cells, or PBMCs. Subjects who had been exposed to COVID-19, were actively infected with it, or had recovered from it provided the deeply sampled blood TCRbeta repertoires that made up the dataset. The sample metadata nearly always contained a de-identified subject ID, COVID-19 status, age in years and sex. A freely available public database, intended as a resource for researchers studying the immune response to SARS-CoV-2, is where the repertoires were released. HLA class I and class II types, where available, came from metadata supplied by the sample provider rather than from assay-based typing.

Another Seattle source contributed samples from volunteer blood donors who had recovered from COVID-19. The collaborating institutions used their own protocols to collect whole blood in K2EDTA tubes. Collaborator samples were shipped for TCRbeta analysis as frozen whole blood, isolated PBMCs, or DNA extracted from either sample type. The immunoSEQ Assay, a bias-controlled multiplex PCR, was used to amplify TCRbeta CDR3 regions from genomic DNA. In the source study's methods: Within the assay, amplification of reference gene primers was used to estimate how many nucleated cells each sample contained. To quantify the absolute abundance of each unique TCRbeta CDR3 rearrangement, sequence reads were collapsed and filtered. For each sample, productive Simpson clonality was calculated as the square root of Simpson's diversity index across productive rearrangements. TCRdb mirrors the immuneACCESS table, restricted to in-frame sequences. Some clones are absent from its copies; in checked studies, under half trace to an unresolved V gene, and the reason for the others is unknown. V, J and clone size were drawn from that table, and D and trimming were deduced from the DNA. A total of roughly 220,000 clones appear in this sample, 70% to 90% of them only once. Approximately 2.1% of the sample comes from the top ten.

Overall results and qualifications from the work: The quantity of clinical and demographic metadata differed by source and by participant and was supplied without curation.

Sequences SGHAT (CDR1) and FQNNGV (CDR2) are obtained from the germline V gene. V loses 4 bases, J loses 5 bases, and the germline ends lie 14 bases apart. Measured from the cysteine to the phenylalanine, the CDR3 is 14 residues long. Of all the DNA, just the CDR3 is kept, 42 bases in frame from base 1. This sequence originates from a man in his thirties or forties who had recovered from COVID-19. The source material was peripheral blood. Recombination linked TRBV11-2 to TRBJ1-1, with the D gene not confidently named. The CDR3 has the sequence CASSSRLGWTEAFF. The nucleotide sequence reads as follows: TGTGCCAGCAGCTCCCGACTCGGATGGACTGAAGCTTTCTTT.